This T cell receptor beta chain was identified in a study of blood T cells in healthy people across ages. Using a J-beta primer mix together with a sample-barcoded 5' primer, a second PCR was run for about 7 to 12 cycles. The template-switch adaptor, which had 12 random nucleotides, put a tag on each cDNA molecule. In TCRdb, the 5' RACE reads were re-called with MiXCR into one record per CDR3 protein. The profile covers 730,000 or so distinct CDR3 sequences, with around 40% appearing a single time and roughly 19% taken by the ten largest. The V and J ends lost 3 bases and 1 base, in that order; junction bases with no gene match: 12. Germline values: CDR1 SQVTM, CDR2 ANQGSEA. The CDR3 length is 18 residues.

This receptor was identified in an older woman in good health. The chain joins TRBV29-1 to TRBJ2-4; 10 bases agree with TRBD2. Material: blood. DNA for the CDR3: TGCAGCGTTGAGAGGACTAGCGGCCCAGGAGGGGCCAAAAACATTCAGTACTTC. Translation: CSVERTSGPGGAKNIQYF.